This TCR beta chain was retrieved from a study of T cell changes during pregnancy in multiple sclerosis. This clone has a handful of counts. Trimming pared 1 base from V and 0 bases from J, leaving 18 bases between. Germline loops: CDR1 MDHEN, CDR2 SYDVKM. The CDR3 length is 19 residues. Sequencing was performed with immunoSEQ multiplex PCR; in TCRdb, only in-frame clones are kept and a portion is missing. The sample has 65,000 to 90,000 clones, 85% to 95% seen once. The V gene is TRBV28, the J gene TRBJ1-4, with D possibly being TRBD1 (6 bases). The material was peripheral blood, obtained before pregnancy. The receptor's source is a female donor with multiple sclerosis, enrolled in a pregnancy study. The CDR3 DNA reads as TGTGCCAGCAGTTTATTGTCGTCAGGGGTGGGGACAACTAATGAAAAACTGTTTTTT. Protein: CASSLLSSGVGTTNEKLFF. Variable domain in full (rest from reference TRBV28 and TRBJ1-4): DVKVTQSSRYLVKRTGEKVFLECVQDMDHENMFWYRQDPGLGLRLIYFSYDVKMKEKGDIPEGYSVSREKKERFSLILESASTNQTSMYLCASSLLSSGVGTTNEKLFFGSGTQLSVL.